The present TCR beta chain was sequenced within a study of control samples from healthy donors and cancer patients. Germline values: CDR1 MNHEY, CDR2 SVGAGI. Trimming cost V 8 bases and J 0 bases; bases outside gene matches: 4. The CDR3 totals 15 residues. The protocol was immunoSEQ multiplex PCR, while the TCRdb copy is restricted to in-frame clones and leaves out a portion. The repertoire includes some 150,000 clones, 85% to 95% of them detected once, and about 12% sits in the top ten. This chain uses TRBV6-5 with TRBJ2-3, with TRBD2 identical over 11 bases. Sequencing used blood. This TCR was recovered from a man aged 40-50 years in good health. CDR3 sequence: CASVPSGGSTDTQYF. CDR3 sequence (DNA): TGTGCCAGCGTCCCTAGCGGGGGGAGCACAGATACGCAGTATTTT.